The clone carrying this T cell receptor beta chain was picked up many times. Its antigen is currently unknown. TCR beta CDR3 regions were amplified from RNA. The study used the HTBI primer set for a first-round RT-PCR of the TCR CDR3. A single record per CDR3 protein comes from TCRdb applying MiXCR to the multiplex PCR reads. The top ten clones hold about 29% of a sample with a few hundred thousand distinct CDR3 sequences, more than 15% of them seen once. Individuals with ophthalmopathy presented a Clinical Activity Score of at least 3, a NOSPECS grade of at least 4 and a duration under 3 months. Each diagnosis was grounded in clinical symptoms, serum thyroxine and TRAb, thyroid ultrasound, and orbital computed tomography. It was around 11 ml of fresh peripheral blood that supplied the PBMCs. The record originates from a study of T cells in Graves' hyperthyroidism and ophthalmopathy. Study-level results: The majority of expanded thyroid clonotypes above 0.001 also appeared in blood.

CDR3 size: 15 residues. V was trimmed by 4 bases and J by 2 bases, leaving 15 bases between them. CDR1 is MNHNS and CDR2 is SASEGT in the germline V gene. The sequenced sample consisted of blood. This chain connects TRBV6-1 to TRBJ2-7; either TRBD1 or TRBD2 may supply D (5 bases each). This clonotype originated in a woman in her twenties or thirties with Graves' ophthalmopathy. This chain's CDR3 is CASSARAGRTYEQYF. As DNA, the CDR3 is TGTGCCAGCAGTGCCCGGGCAGGGAGAACCTACGAGCAGTACTTC.